Many counts were recorded for the clone carrying this T cell receptor beta chain. A read error may produce the germline difference seen at one junction end. This record belongs to a study of immune heterogeneity within non-small cell lung tumors. About the study: The tumors comprised a few squamous cell carcinomas, approximately 10 non-squamous carcinomas and 1 not otherwise specified.

Multiplex PCR amplified the TCR beta CDR3 region. Its first round ran for 10 cycles with 32 V and 13 J primers. TCRdb re-called the multiplex PCR reads with MiXCR, one entry per CDR3 protein. The table includes several thousand distinct CDR3 sequences, more than 30% detected once. Bulk tumor genomic DNA served as template, at roughly 630 ng per sample. Multiple biopsies spaced far apart were taken from each primary tumor during surgery. Before undergoing curative surgery, patients had newly diagnosed non-small cell lung cancer that was untreated. Sample donors consisted of newly diagnosed non-small cell lung cancer patients who were undergoing surgery with curative intent. The sample comprised lung tumor tissue. This TCR came from a woman between 45 and 65 years old with non-small cell lung cancer.

CDR3 DNA sequence: TGTGCCAGCAGTGAAGTAGATGCCTACGCGCAGTACTTC. Its translation: CASSEVDAYAQYF. This rearrangement joins TRBV6-1 to TRBJ2-7; no definite D call. Germline CDR1 reads MNHNS; CDR2 reads SASEGT. This CDR3 has 13 residues.